The clone carrying this TCR beta chain was counted only a few times. TCRdb itself ran the RT-PCR reads through MiXCR, one entry per CDR3 protein. The sample lists hundreds of thousands of distinct CDR3 sequences; approximately 16% were seen once. Germline CDR1 and CDR2: MNHEY and SMNVEV (reference sequence). V lost 3 bases and J lost 3; bases outside the gene matches: 4. The CDR3 covers 14 residues. The sample is drawn from a study of response to subunit inactivated influenza vaccine. V and J are TRBV27 and TRBJ1-2, with 7 bases lining up with TRBD1. The clonotype was recovered from a man aged 50 to 69 who received an inactivated influenza vaccine. Sequenced here: CD4+ T cells sorted from PBMCs, sampled less than 25 months after vaccination. CDR3 nucleotide sequence: TGTGCCAGCAGTTTTACAGGGGCCCACTATGGCTACACCTTC. The encoded protein is CASSFTGAHYGYTF.